The 32 T cell receptor beta chains below were found in one sample sequenced in a study of cytomegalovirus exposure and HLA in healthy donors. In the PCR, 60 Vbeta and 13 Jbeta primers were used. Method: immunoSEQ multiplex PCR; TCRdb's copy keeps in-frame clones and lacks some. The data contain roughly 100,000 clones, 75% of them seen just once; the ten biggest clones take up around 3%. Sequenced sample: PBMCs. The origin of the receptors is a male donor in good health and CMV-seropositive.

J is TRBJ2-7 and V is TRBV7-2; 16 bases match TRBD2. V gave up 4 bases and J gave up 4 bases; unmatched junction bases: 1. The CDR3 is made up of 15 amino acids. Looked up from germline, CDR1 is SGHTA and CDR2 is FQGNSA. The CDR3 region has the DNA TGTGCCAGCAGCTGGGGACTAGCGGGAGGGTACGAGCAGTACTTC. Residues: CASSWGLAGGYEQYF.

V and J are TRBV29-1 and TRBJ1-2; 8 nucleotides match TRBD1. Germline V gives CDR1 SQVTM, CDR2 ANQGSEA. V trimming: 5 bases; J trimming: 3 bases; junction bases outside the gene matches: 5. The CDR3 is 13 amino acids. CDR3 bases: TGCAGCGTTTTGACAGGGGCGGACTATGGCTACACCTTC. Amino acids: CSVLTGADYGYTF.

The chain employs TRBV6-5 and TRBJ2-5; 7 bases are a match to TRBD1. This CDR3 is 16 amino acids long. Germline CDR1 is MNHEY and CDR2 is SVGAGI. Germline trimming cut 0 bases from V and 2 bases from J; bases unmatched to any gene: 6. The CDR3 bases are TGTGCCAGCAGTTACTCGACAGGGACCCAACAAGAGACCCAGTACTTC. Amino acid sequence: CASSYSTGTQQETQYF.

The rearrangement uses TRBV6-6 and TRBJ1-4; tentatively, D is TRBD1 (5 bases). Germline V gene sequence: CDR1 MNHNY, CDR2 SVGAGI (reference sequence). Trimming shortened V by 7 bases and J by 4 bases, and 10 bases separated the two germline ends. This CDR3 region has 13 residues. Here the CDR3 reads CASNKDSNEKLFF. In DNA, the CDR3 is TGTGCCAGCAACAAAGACAGTAATGAAAAACTGTTTTTT.

The chain is built from TRBV19 and TRBJ2-7, with 12 bases identical to TRBD1. Germline V gene data show CDR1 as LNHDA and CDR2 as SQIVND (reference sequence). The ends lost 5 bases at V and 1 base at J; junction bases unmatched: 6. The CDR3 has 16 residues. For the CDR3, the DNA is TGTGCCAGTAGTGCCGGGACAGGGGGCAGGTCCTACGAGCAGTACTTC. Residues: CASSAGTGGRSYEQYF.

V usage is TRBV4-2 and J usage is TRBJ1-1; 7 bases line up with TRBD1. This CDR3 has 17 residues. Trimming at V came to 0 bases and at J to 3 bases, leaving 10 bases not matched to a gene. Germline CDR1 is LGHNA and CDR2 is YNFKEQ. CDR3 loop: CASSQDPWGRGDTEAFF. The CDR3 DNA reads as TGTGCCAGCAGCCAAGATCCCTGGGGCAGGGGGGACACTGAAGCTTTCTTT.

J is TRBJ1-1 and V is TRBV28; D gene ambiguous. V was shortened by 6 bases and J by 8 bases, with 22 bases between the two germline ends. Germline V lookup: CDR1 MDHEN, CDR2 SYDVKM. The CDR3 consists of 15 residues. CDR3 bases: TGTGCCAGCAGCCGCACGGGATCATGGAGATTAGAAGCTTTCTTT. Translation: CASSRTGSWRLEAFF.

The gene calls are TRBV6-1 and TRBJ2-3; 9 nucleotides match TRBD2. This CDR3 is built from 15 residues. J lost 4 bases, V lost 7 bases, and 9 bases had no gene match. CDR1 is MNHNS, CDR2 SASEGT, per germline. The CDR3 loop is CASISGSGRSDTQYF. Written as DNA, the CDR3 is TGTGCCAGCATTTCAGGTAGCGGGAGATCAGATACGCAGTATTTT.

V and J are TRBV2 and TRBJ1-5; tentative D call: TRBD1 (6 bases). Germline loops: CDR1 SNHLY, CDR2 FYNNEI. V was trimmed by 4 bases and J by 9 bases, leaving 16 bases between them. The CDR3 extends over 14 amino acids. In DNA form, the CDR3 reads TGTGCCAGCAGTGGGACAGTAGGTGCATTGCCCCAGCATTTT. It encodes CASSGTVGALPQHF.

The rearrangement joins TRBV7-9 to TRBJ2-1; TRBD2 matches 9 bases. Losses at the gene ends were 4 bases for V and 6 bases for J; bases not matched to a gene: 4. Per the germline V gene, CDR1 is SEHNR and CDR2 is FQNEAQ (reference sequence). The CDR3 extends over 14 amino acids. The CDR3 DNA sequence: TGTGCCAGCAGCTACGGGACTAGCCGCAATGAGCAGTTCTTC. Protein product: CASSYGTSRNEQFF.

Regarding this clone: The junction departs from the called germline gene at one end, perhaps through a read error. The chain uses TRBV30 and TRBJ1-5; a possible D gene is TRBD1 (6 bases). Germline V gene data show CDR1 as GTSNPN and CDR2 as SVGIG (reference sequence). The CDR3 totals 15 residues. The CDR3 sequence: CAWSAQTTGIGPQNF. In DNA, the CDR3 is TGTGCCTGGAGTGCCCAAACCACAGGGATCGGGCCCCAGAATTTT.

The chain combines TRBV7-9 with TRBJ1-2; D gene unclear. V lost 1 base and J lost 9, with 12 bases in between. The CDR3 totals 13 residues. CDR1 is SEHNR, CDR2 FQNEAQ, per germline (reference sequence). CDR3 protein: CASSLVRQARYTF. CDR3 in DNA: TGTGCCAGCAGCTTAGTCAGGCAGGCCCGCTACACCTTC.

V is TRBV9 and J is TRBJ1-1; 9 nucleotides match TRBD1. With 6 bases clipped from V and 4 bases from J, the junction kept 13 bases outside the gene matches. CDR1 is SGDLS and CDR2 is YYNGEE in the germline V gene. CDR3 size: 16 residues. The CDR3: CASNKGQGNRGTEAFF. The CDR3 DNA sequence: TGTGCCAGCAACAAGGGACAGGGTAATCGTGGCACTGAAGCTTTCTTT.

V is TRBV28 and J is TRBJ2-7; 10 bases are a match to TRBD2. Germline CDR1 MDHEN, CDR2 SYDVKM. The J segment lost 3 bases and the V segment lost 6 bases, leaving 5 bases of the junction unmatched. This CDR3 has 14 amino acids. The chain's CDR3 is CASSPPSGSYEQYF. The CDR3 nucleotides read TGTGCCAGCAGCCCCCCTAGCGGGAGCTACGAGCAGTACTTC.

The rearrangement links TRBV6-5 to TRBJ1-2, with D possibly TRBD1 on 6 matching bases. V was cut by 7 bases and J by 7 bases, with 16 bases left in between. This CDR3 is built from 13 residues. Germline lookup yields CDR1 MNHEY and CDR2 SVGAGI. DNA for the CDR3: TGTGCCAGCACCACAGGGCAGGGCGGTGGCTACACCTTC. Its protein product is CASTTGQGGGYTF.

Worth noting for this clone: Its ends do not fully match the called genes, so a read error is possible. The chain combines TRBV28 with TRBJ1-2, with 7 positions matching TRBD1. Germline lookup yields CDR1 MDHEN and CDR2 SYDVKM. The CDR3 covers 17 residues. For the CDR3, the DNA is TGTGCCACCAGTTATAGGGACAGACAACGACCTAACTATGGCTACACCTTC. Translating it yields CATSYRDRQRPNYGYTF.

The chain combines TRBV6-5 with TRBJ2-7; 7 nucleotides agree with TRBD2. CDR1 is MNHEY and CDR2 is SVGAGI in the germline V gene. V was clipped by 6 bases and J by 4 bases; unmatched bases: 12. CDR3 length equals 15 residues. CDR3 amino acids: CASRATSAAGYEQYF. CDR3 bases: TGTGCCAGCAGAGCTACTAGCGCCGCGGGTTACGAGCAGTACTTC.

This chain links TRBV19 with TRBJ1-6, with TRBD1 matching 8 bases. Trimming took 8 bases from V and 9 from J; bases not matched to a gene: 9. The CDR3 is 14 residues long. CDR1 is LNHDA and CDR2 is SQIVND in the germline V gene (reference sequence). The CDR3 is CASFPGTGASPLHF. CDR3 bases: TGTGCCAGTTTCCCCGGGACAGGTGCTTCACCCCTCCACTTT.

The sample holds a few counts of this clone. The J gene is TRBJ2-3, the V gene TRBV6-5; possibly TRBD2 for D (7 bases). The V end lost 2 bases, the J end lost 4 bases, and 13 bases lay between the germline ends. The germline V gene has CDR1 MNHEY and CDR2 SVGAGI. CDR3 size: 15 residues. The CDR3 spells CASSYGGAVADTQYF. The DNA of the CDR3 is TGTGCCAGCAGTTACGGGGGGGCCGTAGCAGATACGCAGTATTTT.

This clone was found once. This chain connects TRBV12-5 to TRBJ2-3; 7 bases line up with TRBD1. J lost 1 base, V lost 6 bases, and 10 bases had no gene match. The CDR3 consists of 16 residues. Germline V gene sequence: CDR1 LGHNT, CDR2 FRNRAP. CDR3 protein: CASGTMTGPGTDTQYF. DNA of the CDR3: TGTGCTAGTGGCACGATGACAGGGCCTGGCACAGATACGCAGTATTTT.

The chain is built from TRBV5-1 and TRBJ1-6; the D gene is possibly TRBD1 (6 bases). Trimming removed 3 bases at V and 7 bases at J, with 20 bases between. This CDR3 is built from 17 residues. Germline lookup yields CDR1 SGHRS and CDR2 YFSETQ. The CDR3 DNA sequence: TGCGCCAGCAGCTCCACACCGGGACACGGATCCAATTCACCCCTCCACTTT. It yields the protein CASSSTPGHGSNSPLHF.

This clone was observed once. The V call is TRBV4-1, the J call TRBJ1-2, with 7 positions matching TRBD1. This CDR3 has 15 residues. Germline values: CDR1 MGHRA, CDR2 YSYEKL. V gave up 0 bases and J gave up 8 bases; unmatched junction bases: 9. The CDR3 here is CASSQEGQLSRGYTF. CDR3 nucleotide sequence: TGCGCCAGCAGCCAAGAGGGACAGCTAAGTCGAGGCTACACCTTC.

On this clone: A read error may account for a junction end that differs from germline. The chain couples TRBV11-2 to TRBJ2-3, with D possibly matching TRBD1 (6 bases). The CDR3 runs 12 residues. Germline V gene data show CDR1 as SGHAT and CDR2 as FQNNGV. The CDR3, as DNA: TGTGCCAGCAGCTTAGATGGGGGCGTCGAGTCCTTT. Protein product: CASSLDGGVESF.

The rearrangement links TRBV6-1 to TRBJ1-1; D is ambiguous. Trimming shortened V by 6 bases and J by 6 bases, and 14 bases separated the two germline ends. CDR1 and CDR2 (germline): MNHNS, SASEGT. The CDR3 is 13 amino acids. This CDR3 is CASSPSGISEAFF. DNA for the CDR3: TGTGCCAGCAGCCCGTCGGGGATATCTGAAGCTTTCTTT.

V and J are TRBV27 and TRBJ2-1; TRBD2 might be the D (5 bases). The length of the CDR3 is 12 residues. The V gene's germline CDR1 is MNHEY and CDR2 SMNVEV (reference sequence). Trimming took 4 bases from V and 11 from J, leaving 12 bases between them. CDR3 residues: CASSSTRNQQFF. The CDR3, as DNA: TGTGCCAGCAGTTCTACTAGAAATCAGCAGTTCTTC.

This clone occurred once. The CDR3 nucleotides are TGTGCCAGCAGCCCGGGACAGGGACGATATGGCTACACCTTC. It specifies CASSPGQGRYGYTF. The chain is built from TRBV6-1 and TRBJ1-2, with 9 bases matching TRBD1. The CDR3 is 14 residues long. V gave up 6 bases and J gave up 5 bases; unmatched junction bases: 7. Germline V lookup: CDR1 MNHNS, CDR2 SASEGT.

The V call is TRBV9, the J call TRBJ2-5; 9 nucleotides agree with TRBD2. Germline values: CDR1 SGDLS, CDR2 YYNGEE. This CDR3 is built from 14 residues. Germline trimming cut 3 bases from V and 5 bases from J; bases unmatched to any gene: 5. The CDR3 loop reads CASSAGTSRETQYF. DNA for the CDR3: TGTGCCAGCAGCGCTGGGACTAGCCGCGAGACCCAGTACTTC.

The V call is TRBV29-1, the J call TRBJ2-1; D is undetermined. Looked up from germline, CDR1 is SQVTM and CDR2 is ANQGSEA. V lost 4 bases to trimming and J lost 0 bases, with 7 bases between them. The CDR3 is made up of 13 amino acids. In nucleotides, the CDR3 is TGCAGCGTTGCTAGGAGCTCCTACAATGAGCAGTTCTTC. Translating it yields CSVARSSYNEQFF.

This clone was counted only a few times. The DNA for the CDR3 is TGTGCCAGCAGTTTATCGGGCGGGGGTGGCACTGAAGCTTTCTTT. Its protein product is CASSLSGGGGTEAFF. The genes are TRBV28 and TRBJ1-1, with D possibly being TRBD1 (5 bases). The germline V gene encodes CDR1 MDHEN and CDR2 SYDVKM. The CDR3 runs 15 residues. V was pared by 1 base and J by 4 bases, with 13 bases between.

The chain is built from TRBV7-8 and TRBJ2-3; 9 bases fit TRBD2. This CDR3 contains 17 residues. The ends lost 1 base at V and 3 bases at J; junction bases unmatched: 8. Germline V lookup: CDR1 SGHVS, CDR2 FQNEAQ. CDR3 DNA: TGTGCCAGCAGCTTAGGGGCTCTAGCGGGACGTACAGATACGCAGTATTTT. It translates to CASSLGALAGRTDTQYF.

V is TRBV6-5 and J is TRBJ2-5, with D possibly matching TRBD1 (5 bases). CDR1 MNHEY and CDR2 SVGAGI come from the germline V gene. The CDR3 has 12 residues. The V and J ends lost 2 bases and 4 bases respectively, with 5 bases between them. The chain's CDR3 is CASSYRGETQYF. The CDR3 DNA reads TGTGCCAGCAGTTACAGGGGAGAGACCCAGTACTTC.

V and J are TRBV6-1 and TRBJ2-7; 10 nucleotides match TRBD2. J gave up 2 bases and V 3 bases, and 7 bases lay outside the gene matches. The CDR3 has 16 residues. Germline CDR1 MNHNS, CDR2 SASEGT. CDR3 sequence (DNA): TGTGCCAGCAGTGATGCACTAGCGGGACGCGCCTACGAGCAGTACTTC. Residues: CASSDALAGRAYEQYF.